This record covers a single TCR beta chain. These data originate in a study of control samples from healthy donors and cancer patients. TCRdb's copy holds only in-frame clones and misses some; the assay was immunoSEQ multiplex PCR. The table includes around 12,000 clones, about 92% detected once. CDR1 is SEHNR and CDR2 is FQNEAQ in the germline V gene (reference sequence). V lost 1 base, J lost 0 bases, and 9 bases lay in between. The CDR3 runs to 16 residues. The sequence came from an elderly man with lung cancer. The material sequenced was PBMCs. The genes are TRBV7-9 and TRBJ2-2; D might be TRBD1 (6 bases). The CDR3 bases are TGTGCCAGCAGCTTAGTTGGGGGCCCGAACACCGGGGAGCTGTTTTTT. Translated: CASSLVGGPNTGELFF. The full variable domain, its missing parts supplied by reference TRBV7-9 and TRBJ2-2, is DTGVSQNPRHKITKRGQNVTFRCDPISEHNRLYWYRQTLGQGPEFLTYFQNEAQLEKSRLLSDRFSAERPKGSFSTLEIQRTEQGDSAMYLCASSLVGGPNTGELFFGEGSRLTVL.